Listed below are T cell receptor beta chains from one sample, sequenced in a study of blood T cell repertoires in COVID-19. Sequencing was performed with immunoSEQ multiplex PCR; in TCRdb, only in-frame clones are kept and a portion is missing. This repertoire shows about 300,000 clones, about 90% found once; its top ten account for approximately 6%. What was sequenced was peripheral blood. Receptors were obtained from a woman aged 45-59 years with COVID-19, enrolled during active disease. The CDR3 runs from the conserved cysteine through the conserved F or W. The D gene is left open where the match is weak. Rows may omit the clone size; those that give it use once, few, many or a size class.

d_gene: TRBD1
v_gene: TRBV12-5
abundance: NA
j_gene: TRBJ1-1
CDR3nt: TGTGCTAGTGGTTCCGACAGGGGGATGAACACTAAAGCTTTCTTT
CDR3aa: CASGSDRGMNTKAFF

d_gene: NA
v_gene: TRBV7-9
abundance: once
j_gene: TRBJ2-5
CDR3nt: TGTGCCAGCAGCTTAGCGGAGGGTTCTCAAGAGACCCAGTACTTC
CDR3aa: CASSLAEGSQETQYF

d_gene: TRBD1
v_gene: TRBV19
abundance: NA
j_gene: TRBJ2-5
CDR3nt: TGTGCCAGTAGTATAGGGAGACAGGGGGCGGGGGAGACCCAGTACTTC
CDR3aa: CASSIGRQGAGETQYF

d_gene: NA
v_gene: TRBV30
abundance: NA
j_gene: TRBJ1-3
CDR3nt: TGTGCCTGGAGTGCGCACAGGTTTGACACCATATATTTT
CDR3aa: CAWSAHRFDTIYF

d_gene: TRBD2
v_gene: TRBV30
abundance: NA
j_gene: TRBJ2-7
CDR3nt: TGTGCCTGGAGTGTGCTAGCGGGAGGGGGGGAGCAGTACTTC
CDR3aa: CAWSVLAGGGEQYF

d_gene: TRBD2
v_gene: TRBV27
abundance: NA
j_gene: TRBJ2-1
CDR3nt: TGTGCCAGCACCTACGGGACTAGCGGCTACAATGAGCAGTTCTTC
CDR3aa: CASTYGTSGYNEQFF

d_gene: NA
v_gene: TRBV15
abundance: NA
j_gene: TRBJ1-5
CDR3nt: TGTGCCACCAGCAAGTCCAGGGTTGGTCAGCCCCAGCATTTT
CDR3aa: CATSKSRVGQPQHF

d_gene: TRBD1
v_gene: TRBV6-2/TRBV6-3
abundance: NA
j_gene: TRBJ1-3
CDR3nt: TGTGCCAGCAGTTACCGATCCCTGGGACAGTCCTCTGGAAACACCATATATTTT
CDR3aa: CASSYRSLGQSSGNTIYF

d_gene: TRBD1
v_gene: TRBV7-6
abundance: NA
j_gene: TRBJ2-5
CDR3nt: TGTGCCAGCAGCCTTGGGACAGGGGGGATGTACCAAGAGACCCAGTACTTC
CDR3aa: CASSLGTGGMYQETQYF

d_gene: NA
v_gene: TRBV30
abundance: NA
j_gene: TRBJ2-7
CDR3nt: TGTGCCTGGAGTTTTAATAGCTACGAGCAGTACTTC
CDR3aa: CAWSFNSYEQYF

d_gene: NA
v_gene: TRBV5-1
abundance: NA
j_gene: TRBJ1-1
CDR3nt: TGCGCCAGCAGCTTGGAAAGGGGCCAGGTGAGGTCTGAAGCTTTCTTT
CDR3aa: CASSLERGQVRSEAFF

d_gene: TRBD2
v_gene: TRBV6-2/TRBV6-3
abundance: NA
j_gene: TRBJ2-7
CDR3nt: TGTGCCAGCAGTCGTTGGGGGGGGACCGAGGAGGAGCAGTACTTC
CDR3aa: CASSRWGGTEEEQYF

d_gene: TRBD2
v_gene: TRBV5-1
abundance: NA
j_gene: TRBJ2-7
CDR3nt: TGCGCCAGCAGCAACCTAGCGGGGAAAACCTACGAGCAGTACTTC
CDR3aa: CASSNLAGKTYEQYF

d_gene: NA
v_gene: TRBV27
abundance: once
j_gene: TRBJ2-5
CDR3nt: TGTGCCAGCAGTTTATCTATTTTAGAGACCCAGTACTTC
CDR3aa: CASSLSILETQYF

d_gene: TRBD2
v_gene: TRBV4-1
abundance: NA
j_gene: TRBJ2-7
CDR3nt: TGCGCCAGCAGCACTAGCGTACAGATGGTCGAGCAGTACTTC
CDR3aa: CASSTSVQMVEQYF

d_gene: TRBD1
v_gene: TRBV5-4
abundance: NA
j_gene: TRBJ1-2
CDR3nt: TGTGCCAGCAGCTTGGGACAGGGGGCGTATGGCTACACCTTC
CDR3aa: CASSLGQGAYGYTF

d_gene: NA
v_gene: TRBV10-3
abundance: once
j_gene: TRBJ2-7
CDR3nt: TGTGCCATCAAAGAAGGGGTATACGAGCAGTACTTC
CDR3aa: CAIKEGVYEQYF

d_gene: NA
v_gene: TRBV4-1
abundance: NA
j_gene: TRBJ2-7
CDR3nt: TGCGCCAGCAGCCAACCCCCCGCCAGGGTGGCCTACGAGCAGTACTTC
CDR3aa: CASSQPPARVAYEQYF

d_gene: TRBD2
v_gene: TRBV11-2
abundance: NA
j_gene: TRBJ2-7
CDR3nt: TGTGCCAGCAGCTCAGCCGCGACTAGCGGGAGGCGGTACGAGCAGTACTTC
CDR3aa: CASSSAATSGRRYEQYF

d_gene: NA
v_gene: TRBV7-8
abundance: NA
j_gene: TRBJ1-2
CDR3nt: TGTGCCAGCAGCTTAGTGGGCGGGATAACAGGTTCCTATGGCTACACCTTC
CDR3aa: CASSLVGGITGSYGYTF

d_gene: TRBD2
v_gene: TRBV18
abundance: NA
j_gene: TRBJ2-1
CDR3nt: TGTGCCAGCTCGTCACTAGCGGGAGGGGACAATGAGCAGTTCTTC
CDR3aa: CASSSLAGGDNEQFF

d_gene: NA
v_gene: TRBV4-1
abundance: NA
j_gene: TRBJ2-7
CDR3nt: TGCGCCAGCAGCCAAATCCAGCAGGAAGTAGACGAGCAGTACTTC
CDR3aa: CASSQIQQEVDEQYF

d_gene: TRBD2
v_gene: TRBV27
abundance: NA
j_gene: TRBJ2-1
CDR3nt: TGTGCCAGCAGACCTGGACTAGCGGGAGATGAGCAGTTCTTC
CDR3aa: CASRPGLAGDEQFF

d_gene: NA
v_gene: TRBV1
abundance: NA
j_gene: TRBJ2-3
CDR3nt: TGCACCAGCCCCCAGGGGGCGGGGAGGGTAGATACGCAGTATTTT
CDR3aa: CTSPQGAGRVDTQYF

d_gene: NA
v_gene: TRBV6-1
abundance: NA
j_gene: TRBJ2-7
CDR3nt: TGTGCCAGCAGTGACCGCTACGAGCAGTACTTC
CDR3aa: CASSDRYEQYF

d_gene: TRBD1
v_gene: TRBV6-5
abundance: NA
j_gene: TRBJ2-7
CDR3nt: TGTGCCAGTGCGGAGGACAGGGGGTGGGACGAGCAGTACTTC
CDR3aa: CASAEDRGWDEQYF

d_gene: TRBD2
v_gene: TRBV10-2
abundance: NA
j_gene: TRBJ2-1
CDR3nt: TGCGCCAGCAGTGACTGGACTAGCCGGGTTGGACGCGACGGTGAGCAGTTCTTC
CDR3aa: CASSDWTSRVGRDGEQFF

d_gene: TRBD1
v_gene: TRBV7-9
abundance: NA
j_gene: TRBJ1-2
CDR3nt: TGTGCCAGCAGTCTAGGACAGGGCAATAACTATGGCTACACCTTC
CDR3aa: CASSLGQGNNYGYTF

d_gene: TRBD1
v_gene: TRBV9
abundance: NA
j_gene: TRBJ2-5
CDR3nt: TGTGCCAGCAGCCCCCGGACAGGGCCGGCGGAGACCCAGTACTTC
CDR3aa: CASSPRTGPAETQYF

d_gene: NA
v_gene: TRBV27
abundance: once
j_gene: TRBJ1-6
CDR3nt: TGTGCCAGCAGTTTATCGGTGGGGGCCTGGTCACCCCTCCACTTT
CDR3aa: CASSLSVGAWSPLHF

d_gene: NA
v_gene: TRBV4-1
abundance: once
j_gene: TRBJ2-6
CDR3nt: TGCGCCAGCAGCCAAGATCACGGTCCTAAGGCCAACGTCCTGACTTTC
CDR3aa: CASSQDHGPKANVLTF

d_gene: TRBD2
v_gene: TRBV11-2
abundance: NA
j_gene: TRBJ2-7
CDR3nt: TGTGCCAGCAGCTTAGCTAGCGGGGTTTCCTACGAGCAGTACTTC
CDR3aa: CASSLASGVSYEQYF

d_gene: TRBD2
v_gene: TRBV11-2
abundance: NA
j_gene: TRBJ2-5
CDR3nt: TGTGCCAGCAGCCCGGGGACTAGCGGGAGGAAAGGCACCCAAGAGACCCAGTACTTC
CDR3aa: CASSPGTSGRKGTQETQYF

d_gene: NA
v_gene: TRBV7-8
abundance: NA
j_gene: TRBJ2-1
CDR3nt: TGTGCCAGCAGCCGAGAGGTAGGGGGACGACGGTACAATGAGCAGTTCTTC
CDR3aa: CASSREVGGRRYNEQFF

d_gene: NA
v_gene: TRBV11-2
abundance: NA
j_gene: TRBJ1-2
CDR3nt: TGTGCCAGCACTGGGGCATCCGGTGGCTACACCTTC
CDR3aa: CASTGASGGYTF

d_gene: NA
v_gene: TRBV5-5
abundance: NA
j_gene: TRBJ2-2
CDR3nt: TGTGCCAGCAGCTTCAGGACTCGTGAGATCGGGGAGCTGTTTTTT
CDR3aa: CASSFRTREIGELFF

d_gene: TRBD1
v_gene: TRBV5-1
abundance: NA
j_gene: TRBJ2-2
CDR3nt: TGCGCCAGCAGCTTGGTTTCCGGGACAGGGGTAAAGGACGGGGAGCTGTTTTTT
CDR3aa: CASSLVSGTGVKDGELFF

d_gene: TRBD1
v_gene: TRBV28
abundance: once
j_gene: TRBJ1-2
CDR3nt: TGTGCCAGCAGTTTACTGGACAGGTTTACTAACTATGGCTACACCTTC
CDR3aa: CASSLLDRFTNYGYTF

d_gene: NA
v_gene: TRBV7-8
abundance: NA
j_gene: TRBJ2-7
CDR3nt: TGTGCCAGCAGCCCGTCGTACGAGCAGTACTTC
CDR3aa: CASSPSYEQYF

d_gene: NA
v_gene: TRBV19
abundance: NA
j_gene: TRBJ1-2
CDR3nt: TGTGCCAGCGATGACAGGAACTATGGCTACACCTTC
CDR3aa: CASDDRNYGYTF

d_gene: NA
v_gene: TRBV5-1
abundance: few
j_gene: TRBJ2-1
CDR3nt: TGCGCCAGCAATCAGGACAGAGTTTACAATGAGCAGTTCTTC
CDR3aa: CASNQDRVYNEQFF

d_gene: NA
v_gene: TRBV18
abundance: NA
j_gene: TRBJ2-3
CDR3nt: TGTGCCAGCTCAGTACGGGGCGCGGGGACAGATACGCAGTATTTT
CDR3aa: CASSVRGAGTDTQYF

d_gene: NA
v_gene: TRBV6-6
abundance: once
j_gene: TRBJ2-7
CDR3nt: TGTGCCAGCAGTCGGGTGAGCTCCTACGAGCAGTACTTC
CDR3aa: CASSRVSSYEQYF

d_gene: NA
v_gene: TRBV2
abundance: NA
j_gene: TRBJ2-3
CDR3nt: TGTGCCAGCAAAGTGGGGACTAGCACAGATACGCAGTATTTT
CDR3aa: CASKVGTSTDTQYF

d_gene: TRBD1
v_gene: TRBV13
abundance: NA
j_gene: TRBJ1-6
CDR3nt: TGTGCCAGCAGCTCAAGGACAGGGAATTCACCCCTCCACTTT
CDR3aa: CASSSRTGNSPLHF

d_gene: NA
v_gene: TRBV5-1
abundance: NA
j_gene: TRBJ1-3
CDR3nt: TGCGCCAGCAGCATGGGCGGCAGAGGGACTGGAAACACCATATATTTT
CDR3aa: CASSMGGRGTGNTIYF

d_gene: NA
v_gene: TRBV10-3
abundance: NA
j_gene: TRBJ1-1
CDR3nt: TGTGCCATCAATCTCGGGGTCACTGAAGCTTTCTTT
CDR3aa: CAINLGVTEAFF

d_gene: NA
v_gene: TRBV6-5
abundance: NA
j_gene: TRBJ2-7
CDR3nt: TGTGCCAGCAGTTTCCAGGGGAGCGAGCAGTACTTC
CDR3aa: CASSFQGSEQYF

d_gene: NA
v_gene: TRBV10-1
abundance: NA
j_gene: TRBJ2-7
CDR3nt: TGCGCCAGCAGTGAGTCAACCTGGACATATGGTTCCTACGAGCAGTACTTC
CDR3aa: CASSESTWTYGSYEQYF

d_gene: TRBD1
v_gene: TRBV6-2/TRBV6-3
abundance: NA
j_gene: TRBJ1-5
CDR3nt: TGTGCCAGCAGTTCTACGTACGGGGGGACAGGGGGCCAGCCCCAGCATTTT
CDR3aa: CASSSTYGGTGGQPQHF

d_gene: NA
v_gene: TRBV2
abundance: NA
j_gene: TRBJ1-5
CDR3nt: TGTGCCAGCAGTGAAGAGTCAGGGAGCAATCAGCCCCAGCATTTT
CDR3aa: CASSEESGSNQPQHF

d_gene: TRBD1
v_gene: TRBV6-5
abundance: NA
j_gene: TRBJ2-3
CDR3nt: TGTGCCAGCATGCCGTCGGGGACAGGGATGAATACGCAGTATTTT
CDR3aa: CASMPSGTGMNTQYF

d_gene: TRBD1
v_gene: TRBV7-9
abundance: NA
j_gene: TRBJ2-3
CDR3nt: TGTGCCAGCAGCTTGACAGGGATGGGGAGCACAGATACGCAGTATTTT
CDR3aa: CASSLTGMGSTDTQYF

d_gene: NA
v_gene: TRBV11-2
abundance: NA
j_gene: TRBJ1-5
CDR3nt: TGTGCCAGCAGCTTAGGTGACAGGAGGAGCAATCAGCCCCAGCATTTT
CDR3aa: CASSLGDRRSNQPQHF